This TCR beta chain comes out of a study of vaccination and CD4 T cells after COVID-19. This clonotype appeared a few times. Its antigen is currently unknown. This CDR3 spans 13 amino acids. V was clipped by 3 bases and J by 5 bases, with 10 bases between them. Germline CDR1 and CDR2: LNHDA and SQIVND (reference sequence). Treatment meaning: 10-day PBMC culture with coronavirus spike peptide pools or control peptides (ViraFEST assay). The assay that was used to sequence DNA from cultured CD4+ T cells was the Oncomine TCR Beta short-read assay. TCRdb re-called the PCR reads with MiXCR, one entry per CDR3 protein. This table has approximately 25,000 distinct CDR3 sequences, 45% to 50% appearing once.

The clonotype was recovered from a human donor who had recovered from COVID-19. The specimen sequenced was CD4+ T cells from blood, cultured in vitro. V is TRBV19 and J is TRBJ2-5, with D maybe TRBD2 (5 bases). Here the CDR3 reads CASSIGGGETQYF. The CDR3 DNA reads TGTGCCAGTAGTATTGGAGGTGGGGAGACCCAGTACTTC.